This record looks at one T cell receptor beta chain sequence and its context. The junction departs from the called germline gene at one end, perhaps through a read error. This sample was taken from a study of blood T cell repertoires in COVID-19. Study context: From the United States, Italy and Spain came samples of acute and convalescent COVID-19. T cells, B-cell-depleted T cells, or PBMCs provided the cDNA or gDNA that served as material.

Original processing notes: Amplification of reference gene primers provided the estimated nucleated cell counts. The protocol was immunoSEQ multiplex PCR, while the TCRdb copy is restricted to in-frame clones and leaves out a portion. V and J calls and clone size are given by that table; D and trimming were obtained from the DNA. This repertoire shows about 170,000 clones, approximately 86% found once; its top ten account for approximately 10%. CDR3 length: 13 amino acids. Germline CDR1 GTSNPN, CDR2 SVGIG (reference sequence). Specimen: peripheral blood. This chain uses TRBV30 with TRBJ1-6; the D is unclear. The TCR originated in a woman of 80 years or more with active or convalescent COVID-19. In nucleotides, the CDR3 is TGTGCCTGGACGCAAAACTATGATTCACCCCTCCACTTT. It specifies CAWTQNYDSPLHF.